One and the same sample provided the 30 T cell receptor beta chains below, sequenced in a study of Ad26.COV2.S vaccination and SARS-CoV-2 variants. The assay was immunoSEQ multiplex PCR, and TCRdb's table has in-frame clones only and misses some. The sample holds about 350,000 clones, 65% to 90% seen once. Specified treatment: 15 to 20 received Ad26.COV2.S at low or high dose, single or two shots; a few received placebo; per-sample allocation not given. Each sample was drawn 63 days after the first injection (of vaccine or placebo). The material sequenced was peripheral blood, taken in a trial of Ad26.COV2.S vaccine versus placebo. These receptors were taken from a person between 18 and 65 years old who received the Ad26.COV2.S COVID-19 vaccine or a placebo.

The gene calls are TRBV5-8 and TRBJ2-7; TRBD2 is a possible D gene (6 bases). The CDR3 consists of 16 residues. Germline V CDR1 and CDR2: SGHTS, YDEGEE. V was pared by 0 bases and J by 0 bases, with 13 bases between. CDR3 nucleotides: TGTGCCAGCAGCTTGGAAGGCGGGGCCAGCTCCTACGAGCAGTACTTC. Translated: CASSLEGGASSYEQYF.

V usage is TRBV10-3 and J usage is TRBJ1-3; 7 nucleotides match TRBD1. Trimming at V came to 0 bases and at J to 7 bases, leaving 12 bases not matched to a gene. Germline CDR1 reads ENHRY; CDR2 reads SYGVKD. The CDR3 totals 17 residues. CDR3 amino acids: CAISESDGRTGWNTIYF. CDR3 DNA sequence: TGTGCCATCAGTGAGTCAGATGGGAGGACAGGCTGGAACACCATATATTTT.

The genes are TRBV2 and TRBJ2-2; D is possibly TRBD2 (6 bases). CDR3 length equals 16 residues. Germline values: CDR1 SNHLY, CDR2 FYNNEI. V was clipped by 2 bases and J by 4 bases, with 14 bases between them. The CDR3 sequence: CASSERWGLITGELFF. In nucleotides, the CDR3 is TGTGCCAGCAGTGAAAGATGGGGACTGATCACCGGGGAGCTGTTTTTT.

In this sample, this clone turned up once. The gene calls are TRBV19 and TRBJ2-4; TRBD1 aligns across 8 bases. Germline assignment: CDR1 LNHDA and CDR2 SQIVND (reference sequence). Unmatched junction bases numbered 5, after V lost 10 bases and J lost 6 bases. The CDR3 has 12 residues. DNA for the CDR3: TGTGCCACCCAGACAGGGGTAAACATTCAGTACTTC. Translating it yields CATQTGVNIQYF.

The CDR3 region is CASSQDRGRGTGELFF. In DNA, the CDR3 is TGCGCCAGCAGCCAAGACAGGGGGCGAGGCACCGGGGAGCTGTTTTTT. The chain joins TRBV4-3 to TRBJ2-2; 8 bases match TRBD1. The CDR3 has 16 residues. The germline CDR1 and CDR2 sequences are LGHNA and YSLEER. The junction had 4 bases not matched to a gene; V was cut back by 0 bases and J by 4 bases.

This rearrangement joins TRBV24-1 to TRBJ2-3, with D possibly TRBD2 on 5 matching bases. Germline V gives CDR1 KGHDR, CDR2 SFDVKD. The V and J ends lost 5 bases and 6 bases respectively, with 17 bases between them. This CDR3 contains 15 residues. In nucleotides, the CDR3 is TGTGCCACCAGTGCGGACTCAAGCTTCAGGGATACGCAGTATTTT. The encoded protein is CATSADSSFRDTQYF.

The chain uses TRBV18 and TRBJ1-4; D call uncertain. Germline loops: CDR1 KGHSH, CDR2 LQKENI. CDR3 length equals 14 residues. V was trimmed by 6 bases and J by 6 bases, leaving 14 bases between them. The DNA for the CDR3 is TGTGCCAGCTCCTCCCGGACGGGTGATGAAAAACTGTTTTTT. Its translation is CASSSRTGDEKLFF.

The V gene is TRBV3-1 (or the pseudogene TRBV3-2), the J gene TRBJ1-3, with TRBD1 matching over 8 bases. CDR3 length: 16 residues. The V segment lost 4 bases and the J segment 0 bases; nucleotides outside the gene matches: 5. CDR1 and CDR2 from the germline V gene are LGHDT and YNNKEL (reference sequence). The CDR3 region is CASSPLDRVSGNTIYF. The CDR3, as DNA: TGTGCCAGCAGCCCTTTGGACAGGGTCTCTGGAAACACCATATATTTT.

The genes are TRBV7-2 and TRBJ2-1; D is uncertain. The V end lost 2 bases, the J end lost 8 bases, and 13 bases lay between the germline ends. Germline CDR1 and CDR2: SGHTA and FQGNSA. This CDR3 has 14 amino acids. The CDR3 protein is CASSLNVEVDEQFF. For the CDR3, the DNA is TGTGCCAGCAGCTTAAATGTTGAAGTGGATGAGCAGTTCTTC.

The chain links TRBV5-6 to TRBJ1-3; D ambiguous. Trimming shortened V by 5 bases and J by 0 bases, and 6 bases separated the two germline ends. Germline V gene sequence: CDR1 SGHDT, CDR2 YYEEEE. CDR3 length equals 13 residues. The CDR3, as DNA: TGTGCCAGCAGTATCAGCTCTGGAAACACCATATATTTT. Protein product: CASSISSGNTIYF.

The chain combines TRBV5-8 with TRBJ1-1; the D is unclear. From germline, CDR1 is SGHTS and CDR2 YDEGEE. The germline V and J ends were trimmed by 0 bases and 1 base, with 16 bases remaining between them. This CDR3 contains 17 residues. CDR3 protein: CASSLEVSGRGNTEAFF. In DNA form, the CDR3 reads TGTGCCAGCAGCTTGGAGGTATCCGGCCGCGGGAACACTGAAGCTTTCTTT. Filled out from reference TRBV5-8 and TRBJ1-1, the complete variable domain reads EAGVTQSPTHLIKTRGQQATLRCSPISGHTSVYWYQQALGLGLQFLLWYDEGEERNRGNFPPRFSGRQFPNYSSELNVNALELEDSALYLCASSLEVSGRGNTEAFFGQGTRLTVV.

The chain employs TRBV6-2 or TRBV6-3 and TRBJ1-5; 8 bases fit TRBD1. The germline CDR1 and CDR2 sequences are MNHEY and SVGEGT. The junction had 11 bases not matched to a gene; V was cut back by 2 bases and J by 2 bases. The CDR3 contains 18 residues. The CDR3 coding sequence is TGTGCCAGCAGTTACCGACTCGGACAGGGAGAAGGCAATCAGCCCCAGCATTTT. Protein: CASSYRLGQGEGNQPQHF.

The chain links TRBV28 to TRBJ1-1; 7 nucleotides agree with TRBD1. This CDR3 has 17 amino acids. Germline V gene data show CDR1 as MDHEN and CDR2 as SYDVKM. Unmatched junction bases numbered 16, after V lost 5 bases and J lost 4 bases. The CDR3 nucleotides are TGTGCCAGCAGTCCTCGGAACAGGGGTATAATAGGCACTGAAGCTTTCTTT. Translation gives CASSPRNRGIIGTEAFF.

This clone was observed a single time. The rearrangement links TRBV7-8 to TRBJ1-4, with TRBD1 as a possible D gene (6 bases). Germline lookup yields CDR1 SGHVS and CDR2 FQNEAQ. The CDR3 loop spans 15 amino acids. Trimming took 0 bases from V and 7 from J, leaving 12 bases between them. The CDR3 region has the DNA TGTGCCAGCAGCTTAGCGATGGCAGGGGCTGAAAAACTGTTTTTT. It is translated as CASSLAMAGAEKLFF.

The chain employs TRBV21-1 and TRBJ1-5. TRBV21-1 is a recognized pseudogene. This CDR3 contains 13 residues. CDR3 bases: TGTGCCAGCAGCAAGCGGGGGATTCAGCCCCAGCATTTT. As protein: CASSKRGIQPQHF.

In DNA, the CDR3 is TGTGCCAGCAGCACCCGGGACAGGGGCAACACCGGGGAGCTGTTTTTT. It encodes CASSTRDRGNTGELFF. The V call is TRBV14, the J call TRBJ2-2; 10 nucleotides line up with TRBD1. Unmatched junction bases numbered 5, after V lost 5 bases and J lost 2 bases. The CDR3 has 16 amino acids. CDR1 is SGHDN, CDR2 FVKESK, per germline.

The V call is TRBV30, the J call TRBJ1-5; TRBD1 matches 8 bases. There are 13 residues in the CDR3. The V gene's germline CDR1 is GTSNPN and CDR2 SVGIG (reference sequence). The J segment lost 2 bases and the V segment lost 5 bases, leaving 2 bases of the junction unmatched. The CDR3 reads CAWGTGRNQPQHF. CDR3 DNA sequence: TGTGCCTGGGGGACAGGCCGCAATCAGCCCCAGCATTTT.

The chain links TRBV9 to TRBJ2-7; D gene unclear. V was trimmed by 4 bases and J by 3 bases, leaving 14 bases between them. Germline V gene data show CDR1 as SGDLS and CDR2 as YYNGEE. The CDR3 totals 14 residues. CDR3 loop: CASSQDSWSYEQYF. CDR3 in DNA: TGTGCCAGCAGCCAGGATTCGTGGAGCTACGAGCAGTACTTC.

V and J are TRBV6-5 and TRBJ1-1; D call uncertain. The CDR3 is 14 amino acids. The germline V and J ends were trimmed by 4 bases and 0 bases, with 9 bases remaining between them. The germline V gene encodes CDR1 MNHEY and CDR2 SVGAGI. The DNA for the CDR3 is TGTGCCAGCAGTTCGAGAACATTGAACACTGAAGCTTTCTTT. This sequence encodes CASSSRTLNTEAFF.

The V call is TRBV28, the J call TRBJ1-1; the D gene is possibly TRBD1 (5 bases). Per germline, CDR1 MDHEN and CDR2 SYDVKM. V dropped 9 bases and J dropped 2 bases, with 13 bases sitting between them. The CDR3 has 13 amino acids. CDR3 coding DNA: TGTGCCAGTAATGGGGGTCATAACACTGAAGCTTTCTTT. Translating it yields CASNGGHNTEAFF.

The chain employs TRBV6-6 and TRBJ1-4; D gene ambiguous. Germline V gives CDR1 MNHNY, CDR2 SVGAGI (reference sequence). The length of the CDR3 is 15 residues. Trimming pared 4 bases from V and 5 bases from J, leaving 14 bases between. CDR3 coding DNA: TGTGCCAGCAGTTCCGTAGGAGCACTGAATGAAAAACTGTTTTTT. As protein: CASSSVGALNEKLFF.

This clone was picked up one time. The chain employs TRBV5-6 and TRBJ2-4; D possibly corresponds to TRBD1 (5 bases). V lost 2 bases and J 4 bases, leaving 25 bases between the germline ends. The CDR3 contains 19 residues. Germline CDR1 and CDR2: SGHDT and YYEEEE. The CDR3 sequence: CASSFGVFQGAPKKNIQYF. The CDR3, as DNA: TGTGCCAGCAGCTTTGGTGTATTCCAGGGCGCCCCTAAAAAAAACATTCAGTACTTC.

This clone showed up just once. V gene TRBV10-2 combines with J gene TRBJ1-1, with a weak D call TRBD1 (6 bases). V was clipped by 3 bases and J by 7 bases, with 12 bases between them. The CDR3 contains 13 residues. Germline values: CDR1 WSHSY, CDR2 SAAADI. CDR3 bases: TGCGCCAGCAGTGACTGGGGGCTTGGTGAAGCTTTCTTT. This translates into CASSDWGLGEAFF.

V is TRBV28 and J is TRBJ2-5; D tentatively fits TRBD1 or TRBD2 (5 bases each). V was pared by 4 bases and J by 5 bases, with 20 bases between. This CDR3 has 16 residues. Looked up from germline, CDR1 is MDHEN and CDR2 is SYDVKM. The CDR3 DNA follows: TGTGCCAGCAGTTCCCCCTGGTCTGGGGGAATGGAGACCCAGTACTTC. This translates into CASSSPWSGGMETQYF.

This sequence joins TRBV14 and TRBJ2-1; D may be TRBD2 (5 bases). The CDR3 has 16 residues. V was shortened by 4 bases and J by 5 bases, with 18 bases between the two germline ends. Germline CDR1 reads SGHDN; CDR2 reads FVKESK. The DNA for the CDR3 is TGTGCCAGCAGCCCTCTGTGGCGGGCCGGGAACAATGAGCAGTTCTTC. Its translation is CASSPLWRAGNNEQFF.

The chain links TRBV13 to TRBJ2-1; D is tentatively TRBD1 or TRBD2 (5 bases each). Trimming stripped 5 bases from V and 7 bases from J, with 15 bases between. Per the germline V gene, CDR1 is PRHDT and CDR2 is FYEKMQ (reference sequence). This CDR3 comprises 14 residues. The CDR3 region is CASSARVRGNEQFF. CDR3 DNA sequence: TGTGCCAGCAGCGCCAGGGTCCGGGGTAATGAGCAGTTCTTC.

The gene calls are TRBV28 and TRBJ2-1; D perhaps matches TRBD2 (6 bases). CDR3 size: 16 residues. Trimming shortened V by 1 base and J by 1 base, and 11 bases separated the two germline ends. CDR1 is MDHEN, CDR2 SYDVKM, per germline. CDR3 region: CASSLLIGGSYNEQFF. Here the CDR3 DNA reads TGTGCCAGCAGTTTATTGATTGGGGGGTCCTACAATGAGCAGTTCTTC.

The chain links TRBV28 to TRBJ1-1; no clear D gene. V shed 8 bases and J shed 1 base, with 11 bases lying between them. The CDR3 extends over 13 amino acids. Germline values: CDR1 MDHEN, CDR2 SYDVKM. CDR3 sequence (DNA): TGTGCCAGCCTGACCCGGGGGAACACTGAAGCTTTCTTT. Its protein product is CASLTRGNTEAFF.

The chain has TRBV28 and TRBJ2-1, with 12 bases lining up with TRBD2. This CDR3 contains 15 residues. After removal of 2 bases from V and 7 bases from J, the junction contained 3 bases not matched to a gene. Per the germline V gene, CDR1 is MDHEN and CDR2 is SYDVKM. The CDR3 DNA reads TGTGCCAGCAGTTTACGGCTAGCGGGGGGGAATGAGCAGTTCTTC. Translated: CASSLRLAGGNEQFF.

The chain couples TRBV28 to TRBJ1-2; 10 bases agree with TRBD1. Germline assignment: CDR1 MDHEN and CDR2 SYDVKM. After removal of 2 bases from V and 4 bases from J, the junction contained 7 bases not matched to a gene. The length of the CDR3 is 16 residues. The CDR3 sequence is CASSLKRTGGSYGYTF. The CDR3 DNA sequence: TGTGCCAGCAGTTTAAAGCGGACAGGGGGTAGCTATGGCTACACCTTC.